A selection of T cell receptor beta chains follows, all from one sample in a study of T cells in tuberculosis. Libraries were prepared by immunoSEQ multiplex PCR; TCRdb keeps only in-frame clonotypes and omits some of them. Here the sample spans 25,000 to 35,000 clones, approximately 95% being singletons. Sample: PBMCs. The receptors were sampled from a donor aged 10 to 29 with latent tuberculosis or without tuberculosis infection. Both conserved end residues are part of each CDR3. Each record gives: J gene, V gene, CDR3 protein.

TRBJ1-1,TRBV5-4,CASSSAGGTMNTEAFF
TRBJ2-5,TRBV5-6,CASSLPDQETQYF
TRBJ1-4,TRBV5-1,CASSLSPTTVNDKLFF
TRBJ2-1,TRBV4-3,CASSQDRGGNEQFF
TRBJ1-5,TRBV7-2,CASSLGGDISYQPQHF
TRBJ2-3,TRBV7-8,CASSSLAGGSTDTQYF
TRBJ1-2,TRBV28,CASSPGDRINYGYTF
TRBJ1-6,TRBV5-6,CASSLWETGRYNSPLHF
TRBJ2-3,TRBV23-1,CASSSRDSSTDTQYF
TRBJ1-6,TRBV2,CASSGMDRGNSPLHF
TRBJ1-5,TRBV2,CASGQGLSNQPQHF
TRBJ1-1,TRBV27,CASSVPGQSTEAFF
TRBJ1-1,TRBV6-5,CASSFKTETEAFF
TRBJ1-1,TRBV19,CASSTPSEAFF
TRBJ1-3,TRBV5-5,CASSLQGGNTIYF
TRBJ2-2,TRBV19,CASSRVEQGGELFF
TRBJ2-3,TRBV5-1,CASSLFVQGRTDTQYF
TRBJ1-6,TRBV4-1,CASSQEQSRHNSPLHF
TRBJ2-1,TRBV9,CASSVVRLVKVNEQFF
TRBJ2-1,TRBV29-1,CSVEVAYNEQFF
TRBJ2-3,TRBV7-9,CASSFRGRAVDTQYF
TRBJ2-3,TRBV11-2,CASSFVTGGADTQYF
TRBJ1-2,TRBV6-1,CASSLETGPYGYTF
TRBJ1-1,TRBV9,CASSGAQATEAFF
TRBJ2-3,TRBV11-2,CASSPAVGTGGSSDTQYF
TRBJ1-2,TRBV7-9,CASSWGGENYGYTF
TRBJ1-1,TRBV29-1,CSVSLAGYTEAFF
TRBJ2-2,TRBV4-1,CASSQVPSGSGELFF
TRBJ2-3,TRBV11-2,CASSLGPAGTQYF
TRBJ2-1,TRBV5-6,CASSLVIGQGGDEQFF
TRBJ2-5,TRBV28,CASRPPGGSETQYF
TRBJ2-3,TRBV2,CASTPEGGGTDTQYF
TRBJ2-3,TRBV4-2,CASSLITGEFSTDTQYF
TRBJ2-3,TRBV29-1,CSVDGTGGTDTQYF
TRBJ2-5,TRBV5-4,CASSLLAGGSREETQYF
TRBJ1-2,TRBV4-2,CASSQTNDRGRRGGYTF
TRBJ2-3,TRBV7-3,CASSRLAGGSTDTQYF
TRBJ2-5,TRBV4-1,CASSQWRGETQYF
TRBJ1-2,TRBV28,CASSLVGEEGQMWGYTF
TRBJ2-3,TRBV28,CASSLWGTASTDTQYF
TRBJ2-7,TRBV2,CASSSGQGAREQYF
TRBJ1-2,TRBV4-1,CASSQLTGGVYGYTF
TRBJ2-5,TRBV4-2,CASSPGLAGEKQETQYF
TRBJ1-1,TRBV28,CASSSRGEAFF
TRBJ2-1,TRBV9,CASSVRTSGGSYNEQFF
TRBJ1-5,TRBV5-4,CASSLTGRGNIRNQPQHF
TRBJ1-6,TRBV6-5,CASSYGGKLDPLHF
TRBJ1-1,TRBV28,CASSQFPGNTEAFF
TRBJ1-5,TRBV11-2,CASSLGDRGNQPQHF
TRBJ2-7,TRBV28,CASSSKRGSPYEQYF
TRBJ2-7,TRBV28,CASIPGQGYEQYF
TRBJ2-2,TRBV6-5,CASSSGGNTGELFF
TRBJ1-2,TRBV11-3,CASSSAWSNYGYTF
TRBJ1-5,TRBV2,CASSEVGALLNQPQHF
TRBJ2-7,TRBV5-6,CASSLIGVEQYF